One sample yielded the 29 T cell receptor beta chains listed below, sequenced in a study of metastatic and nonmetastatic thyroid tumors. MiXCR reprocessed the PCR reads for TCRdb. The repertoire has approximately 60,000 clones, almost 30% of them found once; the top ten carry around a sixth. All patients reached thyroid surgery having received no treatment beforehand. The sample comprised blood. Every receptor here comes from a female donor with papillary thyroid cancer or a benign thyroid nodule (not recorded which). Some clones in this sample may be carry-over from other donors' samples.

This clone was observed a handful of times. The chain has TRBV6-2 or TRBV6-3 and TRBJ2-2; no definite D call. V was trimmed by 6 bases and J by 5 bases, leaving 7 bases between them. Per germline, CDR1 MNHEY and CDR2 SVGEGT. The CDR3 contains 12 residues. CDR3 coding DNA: TGTGCCAGCAGAAGGGTGACCGGGGAGCTGTTTTTT. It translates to CASRRVTGELFF.

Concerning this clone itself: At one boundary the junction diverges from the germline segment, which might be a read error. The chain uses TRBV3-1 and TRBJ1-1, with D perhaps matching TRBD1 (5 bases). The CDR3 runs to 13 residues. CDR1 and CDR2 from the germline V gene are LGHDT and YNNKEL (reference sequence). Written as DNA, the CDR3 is TGTGCCAGTAGCCTCAGGGCCCACACTGAAGCTTTCTTT. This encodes CASSLRAHTEAFF. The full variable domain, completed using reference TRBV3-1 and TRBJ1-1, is DTAVSQTPKYLVTQMGNDKSIKCEQNLGHDTMYWYKQDSKKFLKIMFSYNNKELIINETVPNRFSPKSPDKAHLNLHINSLELGDSAVYFCASSLRAHTEAFFGQGTRLTVV.

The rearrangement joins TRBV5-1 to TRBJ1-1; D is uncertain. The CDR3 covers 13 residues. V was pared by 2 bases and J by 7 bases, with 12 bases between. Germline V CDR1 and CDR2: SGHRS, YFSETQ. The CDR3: CASSFMSAGEAFF. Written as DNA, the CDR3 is TGCGCCAGCAGCTTCATGTCGGCGGGTGAAGCTTTCTTT. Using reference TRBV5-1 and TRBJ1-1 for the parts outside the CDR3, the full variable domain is KAGVTQTPRYLIKTRGQQVTLSCSPISGHRSVSWYQQTPGQGLQFLFEYFSETQRNKGNFPGRFSGRQFSNSRSEMNVSTLELGDSALYLCASSFMSAGEAFFGQGTRLTVV.

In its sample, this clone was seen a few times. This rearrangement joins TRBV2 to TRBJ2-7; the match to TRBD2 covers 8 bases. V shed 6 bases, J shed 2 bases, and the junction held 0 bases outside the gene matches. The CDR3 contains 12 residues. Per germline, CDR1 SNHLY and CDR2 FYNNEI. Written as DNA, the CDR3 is TGTGCCAGCAGGACTAGCGCCTACGAGCAGTACTTC. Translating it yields CASRTSAYEQYF. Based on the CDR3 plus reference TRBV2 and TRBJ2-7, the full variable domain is EPEVTQTPSHQVTQMGQEVILRCVPISNHLYFYWYRQILGQKVEFLVSFYNNEISEKSEIFDDQFSVERPDGSNFTLKIRSTKLEDSAMYFCASRTSAYEQYFGPGTRLTVT.

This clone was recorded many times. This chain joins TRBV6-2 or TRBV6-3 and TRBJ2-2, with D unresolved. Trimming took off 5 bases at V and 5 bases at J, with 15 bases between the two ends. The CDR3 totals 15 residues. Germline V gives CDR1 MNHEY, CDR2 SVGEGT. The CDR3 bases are TGTGCCAGCAGTGTTGCGGCCATTTCGACCGGGGAGCTGTTTTTT. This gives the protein CASSVAAISTGELFF.

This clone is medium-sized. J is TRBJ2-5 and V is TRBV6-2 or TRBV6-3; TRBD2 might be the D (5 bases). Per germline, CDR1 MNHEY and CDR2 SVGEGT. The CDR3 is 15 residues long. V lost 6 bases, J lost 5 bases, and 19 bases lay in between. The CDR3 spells CASSPTARDVETQYF. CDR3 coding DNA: TGTGCCAGCAGCCCCACAGCGAGGGATGTCGAGACCCAGTACTTC.

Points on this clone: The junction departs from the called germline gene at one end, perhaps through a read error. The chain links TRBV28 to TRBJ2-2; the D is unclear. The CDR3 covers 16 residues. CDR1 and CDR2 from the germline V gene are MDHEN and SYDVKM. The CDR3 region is CSSSLLGYLYTGELFF. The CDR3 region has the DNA TGTTCCAGCAGTTTACTTGGTTATCTGTACACCGGGGAGCTGTTTTTT.

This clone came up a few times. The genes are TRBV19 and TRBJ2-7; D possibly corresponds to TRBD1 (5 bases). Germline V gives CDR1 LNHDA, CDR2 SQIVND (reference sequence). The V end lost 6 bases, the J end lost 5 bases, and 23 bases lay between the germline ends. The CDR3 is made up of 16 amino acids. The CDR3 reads CASSLMGLSFPDEQYF. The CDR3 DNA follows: TGTGCCAGTAGCCTCATGGGGCTCTCCTTCCCGGACGAGCAGTACTTC.

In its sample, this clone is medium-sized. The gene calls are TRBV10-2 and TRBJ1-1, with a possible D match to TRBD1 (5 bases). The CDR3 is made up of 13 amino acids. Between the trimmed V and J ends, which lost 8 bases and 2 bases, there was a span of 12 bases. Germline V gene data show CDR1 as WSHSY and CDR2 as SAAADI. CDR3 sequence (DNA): TGCGCCAGCTTAACAGGACGAAACACTGAAGCTTTCTTT. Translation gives CASLTGRNTEAFF.

The CDR3 DNA reads TGTGCCAGCAATGGAGGGCCAGGAGATAATGAAAAACTGTTTTTT. Translated: CASNGGPGDNEKLFF. The chain couples TRBV6-1 to TRBJ1-4, with unresolved D. Germline loops: CDR1 MNHNS, CDR2 SASEGT. The CDR3 sequence is 15 residues long. The V gene lost 7 bases and the J gene lost 4 bases, with 16 bases spanning the gap.

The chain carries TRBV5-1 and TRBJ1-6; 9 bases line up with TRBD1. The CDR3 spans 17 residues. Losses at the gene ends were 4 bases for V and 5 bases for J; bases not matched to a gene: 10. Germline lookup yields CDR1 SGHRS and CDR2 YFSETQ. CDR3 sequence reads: CASSLDARDRDNSPLHF. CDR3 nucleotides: TGCGCCAGCAGCCTGGATGCTCGGGACAGGGATAATTCACCCCTCCACTTT.

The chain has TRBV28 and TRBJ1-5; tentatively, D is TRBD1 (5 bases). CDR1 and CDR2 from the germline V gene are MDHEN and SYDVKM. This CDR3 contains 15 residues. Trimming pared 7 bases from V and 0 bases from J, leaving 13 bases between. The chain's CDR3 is CASIGGDYSNQPQHF. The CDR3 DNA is TGTGCCAGCATCGGAGGGGACTATAGCAATCAGCCCCAGCATTTT.

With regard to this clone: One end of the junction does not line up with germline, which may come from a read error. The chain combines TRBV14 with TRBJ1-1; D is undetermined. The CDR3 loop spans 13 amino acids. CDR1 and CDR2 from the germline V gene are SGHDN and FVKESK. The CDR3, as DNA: TGTGCCAGCAGCCACCAATCGGTGGCTGAAGCTCTCTTT. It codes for CASSHQSVAEALF.

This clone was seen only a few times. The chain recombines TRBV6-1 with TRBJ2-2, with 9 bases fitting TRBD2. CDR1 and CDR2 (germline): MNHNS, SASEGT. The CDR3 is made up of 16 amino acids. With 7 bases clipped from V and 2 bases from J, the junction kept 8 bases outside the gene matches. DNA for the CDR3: TGTGCCAGCAACCGCCATAGCGGGAGCAACACCGGGGAGCTGTTTTTT. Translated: CASNRHSGSNTGELFF.

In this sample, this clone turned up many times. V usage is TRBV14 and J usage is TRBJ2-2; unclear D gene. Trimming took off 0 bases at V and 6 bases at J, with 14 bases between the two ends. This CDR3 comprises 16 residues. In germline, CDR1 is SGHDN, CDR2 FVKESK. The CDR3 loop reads CASSQDSRRSAGELFF. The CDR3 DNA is TGTGCCAGCAGCCAAGATTCCCGGCGGAGCGCCGGGGAGCTGTTTTTT. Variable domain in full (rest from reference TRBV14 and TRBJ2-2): EAGVTQFPSHSVIEKGQTVTLRCDPISGHDNLYWYRRVMGKEIKFLLHFVKESKQDESGMPNNRFLAERTGGTYSTLKVQPAELEDSGVYFCASSQDSRRSAGELFFGEGSRLTVL.

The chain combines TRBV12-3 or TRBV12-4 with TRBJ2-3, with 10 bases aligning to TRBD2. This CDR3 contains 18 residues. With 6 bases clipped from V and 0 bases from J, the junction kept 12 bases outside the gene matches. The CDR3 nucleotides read TGTGCCAGCAGCCGACTAGCGGGTAGCCTTGGTAGCACAGATACGCAGTATTTT. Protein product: CASSRLAGSLGSTDTQYF.

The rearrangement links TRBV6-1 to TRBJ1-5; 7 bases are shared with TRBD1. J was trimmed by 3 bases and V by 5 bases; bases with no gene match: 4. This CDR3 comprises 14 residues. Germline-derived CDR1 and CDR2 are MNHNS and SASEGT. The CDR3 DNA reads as TGTGCCAGCAGTCCCGGACAGGACAATCAGCCCCAGCATTTT. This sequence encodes CASSPGQDNQPQHF.

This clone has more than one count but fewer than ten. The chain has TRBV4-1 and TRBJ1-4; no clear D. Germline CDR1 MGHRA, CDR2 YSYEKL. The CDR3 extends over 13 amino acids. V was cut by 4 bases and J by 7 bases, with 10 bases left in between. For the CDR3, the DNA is TGCGCCAGCAGCCGTCTTTGGGGTGAAAAACTGTTTTTT. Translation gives CASSRLWGEKLFF.

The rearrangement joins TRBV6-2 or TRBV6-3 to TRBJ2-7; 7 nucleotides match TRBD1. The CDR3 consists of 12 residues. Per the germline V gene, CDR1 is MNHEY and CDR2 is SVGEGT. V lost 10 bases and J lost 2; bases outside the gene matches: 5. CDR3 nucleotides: TGTGCCACCGAGGGGGCTACCTACGAGCAGTACTTC. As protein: CATEGATYEQYF.

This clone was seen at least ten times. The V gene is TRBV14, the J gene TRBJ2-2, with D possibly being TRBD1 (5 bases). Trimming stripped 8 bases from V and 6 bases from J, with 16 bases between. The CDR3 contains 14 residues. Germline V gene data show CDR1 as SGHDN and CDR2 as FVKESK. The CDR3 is CASRTDLGAGELFF. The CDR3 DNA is TGTGCCAGCCGGACGGATTTAGGGGCCGGGGAGCTGTTTTTT.

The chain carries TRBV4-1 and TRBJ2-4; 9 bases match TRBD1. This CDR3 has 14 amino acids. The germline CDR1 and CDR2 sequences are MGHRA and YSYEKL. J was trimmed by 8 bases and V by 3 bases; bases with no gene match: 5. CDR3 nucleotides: TGCGCCAGCAGCCAGAGGACAGGGGATGACATTCAGTACTTC. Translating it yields CASSQRTGDDIQYF.

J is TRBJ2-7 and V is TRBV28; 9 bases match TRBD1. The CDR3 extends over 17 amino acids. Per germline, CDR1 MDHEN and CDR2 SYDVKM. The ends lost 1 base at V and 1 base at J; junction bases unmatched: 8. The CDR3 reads CASSLSITGGQSYEQYF. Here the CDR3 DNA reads TGTGCCAGCAGTTTATCGATAACAGGGGGCCAGTCCTACGAGCAGTACTTC.

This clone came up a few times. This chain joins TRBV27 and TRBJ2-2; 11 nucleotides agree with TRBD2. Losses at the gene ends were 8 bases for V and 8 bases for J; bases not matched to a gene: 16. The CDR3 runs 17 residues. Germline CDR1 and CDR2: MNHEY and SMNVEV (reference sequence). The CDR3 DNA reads TGTGCCAGCGTTCGACAGGCTAGCGGGAGGTATAAGGGGGAGCTGTTTTTT. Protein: CASVRQASGRYKGELFF.

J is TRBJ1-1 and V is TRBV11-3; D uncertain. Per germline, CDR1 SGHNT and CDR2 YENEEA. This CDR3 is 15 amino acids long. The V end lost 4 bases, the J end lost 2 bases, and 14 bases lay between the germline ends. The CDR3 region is CASSWTLGRNTEAFF. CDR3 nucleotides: TGTGCCAGCAGCTGGACCCTCGGGCGAAACACTGAAGCTTTCTTT.

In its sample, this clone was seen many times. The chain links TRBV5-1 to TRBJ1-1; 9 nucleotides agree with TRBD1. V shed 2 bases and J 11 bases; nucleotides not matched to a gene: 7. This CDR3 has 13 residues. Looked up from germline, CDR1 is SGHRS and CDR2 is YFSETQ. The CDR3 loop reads CASSLNRDRVAFF. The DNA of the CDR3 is TGCGCCAGCAGCTTAAACCGGGACAGGGTGGCTTTCTTT.

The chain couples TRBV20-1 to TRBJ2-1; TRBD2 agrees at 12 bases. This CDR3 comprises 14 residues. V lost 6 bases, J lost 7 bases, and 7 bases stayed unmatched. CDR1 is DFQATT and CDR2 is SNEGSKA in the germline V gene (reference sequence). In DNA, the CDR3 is TGCAGTGCCCCACGGACTAGCGGGACTAATGAGCAGTTCTTC. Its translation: CSAPRTSGTNEQFF.

The CDR3 DNA follows: TGTGCCAGTAGTACCCTGGGAGAGGGGTACGAGCAGTACTTC. It codes for CASSTLGEGYEQYF. This chain connects TRBV19 to TRBJ2-7; D is perhaps TRBD1 or TRBD2 (5 bases each). V was pared by 4 bases and J by 4 bases, with 14 bases between. Germline V gene sequence: CDR1 LNHDA, CDR2 SQIVND (reference sequence). The CDR3 sequence is 14 residues long.

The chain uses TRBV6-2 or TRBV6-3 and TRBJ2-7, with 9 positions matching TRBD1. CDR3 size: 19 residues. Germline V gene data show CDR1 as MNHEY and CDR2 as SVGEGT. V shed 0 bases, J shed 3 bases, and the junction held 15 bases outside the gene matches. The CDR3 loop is CASSYSKLGSGQGHYEQYF. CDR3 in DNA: TGTGCCAGCAGTTACTCGAAATTAGGGTCGGGACAGGGACACTACGAGCAGTACTTC.

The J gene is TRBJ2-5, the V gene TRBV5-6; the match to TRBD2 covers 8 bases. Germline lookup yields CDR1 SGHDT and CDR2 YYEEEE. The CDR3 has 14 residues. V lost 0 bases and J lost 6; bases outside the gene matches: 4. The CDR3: CASSLDSGTKTQYF. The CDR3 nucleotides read TGTGCCAGCAGCTTGGATAGCGGGACGAAGACCCAGTACTTC.